Listed here is a single T cell receptor (beta chain). No antigen is known for it. The germline V and J ends were trimmed by 8 bases and 6 bases, with 16 bases remaining between them. The CDR3 covers 14 residues. CDR1 is SNHLY and CDR2 is FYNNEI in the germline V gene. The record originates from a study of PD-L1 blockade in urothelial cancer. The wider study: Patients had been given 0 to 3 earlier chemotherapy regimens. The analyses of blood took place 3 weeks (second dose) and 6 weeks after treatment start. Study-wide points: Larger 3-week expansion of tumor-associated blood clones was seen in durable-benefit patients.

As to time point: pretreatment peripheral blood. Assay used: immunoSEQ multiplex PCR; TCRdb lists only in-frame clones, some missing. The sample has fewer than 100,000 clones; roughly 80% are singletons. The source material was PBMCs, sampled around atezolizumab (anti-PD-L1) treatment. The receptor was isolated from a man aged 40-49 years with urothelial cancer. The rearrangement links TRBV2 to TRBJ1-4; D might be TRBD1 (5 bases). The CDR3 sequence is CASQGSGRDEKLFF. The CDR3 nucleotides read TGTGCCAGCCAAGGCTCAGGGAGGGATGAAAAACTGTTTTTT.